A single sample gave rise to the 4 T cell receptor beta chains below, sequenced in a study of ipilimumab plus nivolumab after autologous stem cell transplantation. The protocol was immunoSEQ multiplex PCR, while the TCRdb copy is restricted to in-frame clones and leaves out a portion. This sample has some 25,000 clones, with 85% to 90% found just once. The sequencing used PBMCs, collected in a trial of ipilimumab plus nivolumab as post-transplant consolidation. These receptors were taken from a male donor with diffuse large B-cell lymphoma.

With respect to this clone: Other DNA sequences in this specimen translate into the identical CDR3. The rearrangement joins TRBV6-6 to TRBJ2-3, with D hard to call. Trimming shortened V by 2 bases and J by 0 bases, and 6 bases separated the two germline ends. Per the germline V gene, CDR1 is MNHNY and CDR2 is SVGAGI (reference sequence). The CDR3 sequence is 14 residues long. The CDR3 bases are TGTGCCAGCAGTTACCGGAGTAGCACAGATACGCAGTATTTT. It translates to CASSYRSSTDTQYF.

The V call is TRBV11-2, the J call TRBJ2-2, with 8 bases matching TRBD1. Germline values: CDR1 SGHAT, CDR2 FQNNGV. The CDR3 length is 15 residues. V trimming: 5 bases; J trimming: 0 bases; junction bases outside the gene matches: 2. The CDR3 here is CASSETGANTGELFF. CDR3 sequence (DNA): TGTGCCAGCAGCGAGACAGGGGCGAACACCGGGGAGCTGTTTTTT.

The chain has TRBV6-5 and TRBJ1-2; D call uncertain. Between the trimmed V and J ends, which lost 6 bases and 8 bases, there was a span of 19 bases. The CDR3 loop spans 14 amino acids. The germline CDR1 and CDR2 sequences are MNHEY and SVGAGI. CDR3 amino acids: CASRPPPHGWGYTF. DNA of the CDR3: TGTGCCAGCAGACCACCCCCACATGGATGGGGCTACACCTTC.

The V gene is TRBV30, the J gene TRBJ1-3; maybe TRBD1 (6 bases). The CDR3 loop spans 18 amino acids. Germline CDR1 reads GTSNPN; CDR2 reads SVGIG (reference sequence). With 2 bases removed from V and 4 bases from J, the gap between germline ends came to 24 bases. The CDR3: CAWSPQELAGGRGNTIYF. The CDR3 DNA sequence: TGTGCCTGGAGTCCCCAGGAGTTAGCGGGGGGGCGAGGAAACACCATATATTTT.